At least ten counts were recorded for the clone carrying this T cell receptor beta chain. Its target is unknown. This entry is derived from a study of CD8 T cells in ankylosing spondylitis. Overall study findings and caveats: From matched ankylosing spondylitis synovial fluid, disease-linked clones were reportedly recovered at significantly enriched levels. Characteristic of ankylosing spondylitis blood, it appeared, was a TCR beta motif comprising 7 to 9 highly homologous variants.

Libraries for TCR beta were made by quantitative 5'-RACE with molecular barcodes. MiXCR was run by TCRdb on the 5' RACE reads, yielding one entry per CDR3 protein. The sample yields 500,000 or so distinct CDR3 sequences, about 5.4% seen once. Germline assignment: CDR1 LGHNA and CDR2 YNFKEQ. This CDR3 has 14 residues. Trimming took 2 bases from V and 3 from J, leaving 10 bases between them. The chain recombines TRBV4-2 with TRBJ1-1; TRBD1 is a possible D gene (5 bases). Sequences were obtained from blood, either unsorted or a sorted T cell fraction (not recorded which). The receptor's source is a male donor with ankylosing spondylitis. CDR3 bases: TGTGCCAGCAGCCAACCGCTGGGGGACACTGAAGCTTTCTTT. The encoded protein is CASSQPLGDTEAFF.